This paragraph covers one TCR beta chain sequence. Some clones are missing from TCRdb's copy, which holds only in-frame ones; the method was immunoSEQ multiplex PCR. The data contain roughly 100,000 clones, roughly 95% of them singletons. This specimen belongs to a study of technical replicates of blood from several donors. CDR3 length: 12 amino acids. V lost 4 bases to trimming and J lost 8 bases; unmatched junction nucleotides: 3. Germline CDR1 reads LGHNA; CDR2 reads YSLEER. Sequences were obtained from T cells isolated from PBMCs. The origin of this receptor is a human donor in good health. The chain uses TRBV4-3 and TRBJ1-2; 8 positions match TRBD1. CDR3 coding DNA: TGCGCCAGCAGCCCAGGGGGCAGAGGCTACACCTTC. This sequence encodes CASSPGGRGYTF.